The 4 T cell receptor beta chains presented below share a single source sample, sequenced in a study of blood T cell repertoires in COVID-19. TCRdb's table, derived via immunoSEQ multiplex PCR, lists solely in-frame clones and lacks some. The repertoire has 350,000 or so clones, roughly 86% of them found once; the top ten carry approximately 0.93%. The sample consisted of PBMCs or T cells enriched from blood (not recorded which). All receptors come from a woman aged 25 to 39 who had been exposed to COVID-19.

The chain joins TRBV28 to TRBJ1-2, with D possibly TRBD1 on 5 matching bases. The V end lost 2 bases, the J end lost 0 bases, and 10 bases lay between the germline ends. The CDR3 runs 15 residues. CDR1 is MDHEN and CDR2 is SYDVKM in the germline V gene. This CDR3 reads CASSLPTGSNYGYTF. CDR3 DNA: TGTGCCAGCAGTTTACCCACAGGCTCTAACTATGGCTACACCTTC.

The chain is built from TRBV29-1 and TRBJ2-7, with 9 nucleotides matching TRBD2. With V trimmed by 4 bases and J by 1 base, 5 bases remained unmatched. Germline V lookup: CDR1 SQVTM, CDR2 ANQGSEA. CDR3 length: 14 residues. CDR3 protein: CSVVSGRFSYEQYF. Written as DNA, the CDR3 is TGCAGCGTTGTAAGCGGGAGGTTTTCCTACGAGCAGTACTTC.

This chain links TRBV7-3 with TRBJ1-2; D not certain. The CDR3 sequence is 13 residues long. V lost 2 bases and J 1 base, leaving 5 bases between the germline ends. Germline CDR1 SGHTA, CDR2 FQGTGA. The CDR3 nucleotides are TGTGCCAGCAGCTTAGAGAATAACTATGGCTACACCTTC. It encodes CASSLENNYGYTF.

The rearrangement links TRBV3-1 (or the pseudogene TRBV3-2) to TRBJ2-5; 9 positions match TRBD1. This CDR3 region has 16 residues. Germline V gene lookup returns CDR1 LGHDT and CDR2 YNNKEL (reference sequence). After removal of 3 bases from V and 3 bases from J, the junction contained 8 bases not matched to a gene. CDR3 bases: TGTGCCAGCAGCCACGTTACAGGGGGCACCAAAGAGACCCAGTACTTC. This gives the protein CASSHVTGGTKETQYF.